Shown below are 17 T cell receptor beta chains from a single sample sequenced in a study of Ad26.COV2.S vaccination and SARS-CoV-2 variants. Treatment described: around 19 received Ad26.COV2.S at low or high dose, single or two shots; roughly five received placebo; per-sample allocation not given. Collection of samples fell on day 63 after the first vaccine or placebo injection. TCRdb's table, derived via immunoSEQ multiplex PCR, lists solely in-frame clones and lacks some. Of roughly 400,000 clones listed, about nine tenths are singletons. Sample: peripheral blood, taken in a trial of Ad26.COV2.S vaccine versus placebo. Source of these receptors: a person aged 18-60 years who received the Ad26.COV2.S COVID-19 vaccine or a placebo.

This clone was counted between two and nine times. This chain joins TRBV27 and TRBJ2-7, with a weak D call TRBD1 (6 bases). V lost 2 bases and J 5 bases, leaving 16 bases between the germline ends. This CDR3 has 15 amino acids. The germline V gene has CDR1 MNHEY and CDR2 SMNVEV (reference sequence). The CDR3, as DNA: TGTGCCAGCAGTTTACGCAGGGGTAAATTCGACGAGCAGTACTTC. This codes for CASSLRRGKFDEQYF.

This chain joins TRBV7-9 and TRBJ1-1, with D possibly being TRBD1 (5 bases). V shed 0 bases and J shed 7 bases, with 9 bases lying between them. This CDR3 is 13 amino acids long. Germline V gene data show CDR1 as SEHNR and CDR2 as FQNEAQ (reference sequence). The CDR3 bases are TGTGCCAGCAGCTTAGCCGGGGACCTTGAAGCTTTCTTT. Amino acids: CASSLAGDLEAFF.

The V call is TRBV14, the J call TRBJ2-1; D tentatively reads TRBD1 or TRBD2 (5 bases each). Trimming stripped 5 bases from V and 4 bases from J, with 9 bases between. Germline V CDR1 and CDR2: SGHDN, FVKESK. This CDR3 comprises 13 residues. CDR3 in amino acids: CASSEGPYNEQFF. As DNA, the CDR3 is TGTGCCAGCAGCGAGGGACCGTACAATGAGCAGTTCTTC.

This clone is labeled as medium-sized. The chain recombines TRBV11-2 with TRBJ1-1, with TRBD1 as a possible D gene (5 bases). Trimming pared 0 bases from V and 3 bases from J, leaving 8 bases between. In germline, CDR1 is SGHAT, CDR2 FQNNGV. This CDR3 spans 14 amino acids. CDR3 in DNA: TGTGCCAGCAGCTTAGAGGGGACTTACACTGAAGCTTTCTTT. Its translation: CASSLEGTYTEAFF.

V is TRBV7-8 and J is TRBJ1-1, with D tentatively TRBD1 (5 bases). The germline V gene has CDR1 SGHVS and CDR2 FQNEAQ. There are 15 residues in the CDR3. V lost 5 bases to trimming and J lost 0 bases, with 13 bases between them. The CDR3 DNA is TGTGCCAGCAGCCCGACGCAGGGAATGAACACTGAAGCTTTCTTT. Its translation: CASSPTQGMNTEAFF.

This rearrangement joins TRBV18 to TRBJ2-1; 10 nucleotides match TRBD1. CDR1 KGHSH and CDR2 LQKENI come from the germline V gene. This CDR3 spans 12 amino acids. V lost 8 bases, J lost 7 bases, and 2 bases stayed unmatched. CDR3 protein: CASRGQGNEQFF. CDR3 bases: TGTGCCAGCAGGGGACAGGGGAATGAGCAGTTCTTC.

The rearrangement links TRBV28 to TRBJ2-3, with 11 bases that match TRBD2. Germline CDR1 and CDR2: MDHEN and SYDVKM. This CDR3 contains 15 residues. V lost 6 bases to trimming and J lost 5 bases; unmatched junction nucleotides: 7. Here the CDR3 DNA reads TGTGCCAGCAGCATAGCGGGAGGGCCGGGAGATACGCAGTATTTT. Its protein is CASSIAGGPGDTQYF.

This clone was picked up one time. This chain joins TRBV7-6 and TRBJ2-6, with TRBD1 identical over 11 bases. This CDR3 has 17 amino acids. CDR1 is SGHVS, CDR2 FNYEAQ, per germline. V shed 5 bases and J 1 base; nucleotides not matched to a gene: 4. Written as DNA, the CDR3 is TGTGCCAGCAGCCGCGGGACAGGGGGATCTGGGGCCAACGTCCTGACTTTC. It codes for CASSRGTGGSGANVLTF.

V and J are TRBV11-1 and TRBJ2-2; no clear D gene. CDR1 and CDR2 from the germline V gene are SGHAT and FQDESV (reference sequence). V lost 4 bases and J lost 6, with 12 bases in between. The CDR3 covers 14 residues. CDR3 nucleotide sequence: TGTGCCAGCAGCTCTAATAGGGCTTCCGGGGAGCTGTTTTTT. Translation gives CASSSNRASGELFF.

This clone appeared once. The rearrangement uses TRBV28 and TRBJ2-5; D assignment may be TRBD1 or TRBD2 (5 bases each). Germline V gene data show CDR1 as MDHEN and CDR2 as SYDVKM. The CDR3 sequence is 14 residues long. V shed 6 bases and J shed 2 bases, with 13 bases lying between them. Written as DNA, the CDR3 is TGTGCCAGCAGCCCGTACAGGAGGCAAGAGACCCAGTACTTC. Translating gives CASSPYRRQETQYF.

CDR3 nucleotide sequence: TGTGCCAGCAGCCCCGTGACAGGGGCGAGCTCTGGGGCCAACGTCCTGACTTTC. Its translation is CASSPVTGASSGANVLTF. The chain combines TRBV14 with TRBJ2-6; 8 nucleotides align to TRBD1. Germline CDR1 reads SGHDN; CDR2 reads FVKESK. Unmatched junction bases numbered 8, after V lost 4 bases and J lost 0 bases. The CDR3 contains 18 residues.

The gene calls are TRBV4-1 and TRBJ1-4; the D is unclear. The CDR3 length is 12 residues. Trimming removed 5 bases from V and 6 bases from J, with 7 bases in between. The V gene's germline CDR1 is MGHRA and CDR2 YSYEKL. CDR3 region: CASSGVDEKLFF. The CDR3 DNA sequence: TGCGCCAGCAGCGGAGTGGATGAAAAACTGTTTTTT.

This clone has just a few counts. CDR3 sequence reads: CASSPRTGRYNEQFF. CDR3 bases: TGTGCCAGCAGTCCCCGGACAGGGCGCTACAATGAGCAGTTCTTC. This sequence joins TRBV13 and TRBJ2-1, with 8 bases fitting TRBD1. V gave up 6 bases and J gave up 3 bases; unmatched junction bases: 7. Germline V gene data show CDR1 as PRHDT and CDR2 as FYEKMQ (reference sequence). The CDR3 runs 15 residues.

The rearrangement uses TRBV6-2 or TRBV6-3 and TRBJ2-1; 8 bases match TRBD2. Germline CDR1 MNHEY, CDR2 SVGEGT. The trim removed 0 bases at V and 6 bases at J, leaving 7 bases unmatched. The CDR3 has 16 residues. DNA of the CDR3: TGTGCCAGCAGTTACTCACAACTAGCGGCGTTCAATGAGCAGTTCTTC. It specifies CASSYSQLAAFNEQFF.

The rearrangement joins TRBV20-1 to TRBJ1-2; D call uncertain. V was trimmed by 3 bases and J by 4 bases, leaving 6 bases between them. The germline gives CDR1 DFQATT, CDR2 SNEGSKA (reference sequence). The CDR3 contains 11 residues. CDR3 region: CSASSAYGYTF. The DNA for the CDR3 is TGCAGTGCTAGCAGTGCCTATGGCTACACCTTC.

The V gene is TRBV7-3, the J gene TRBJ1-1; 8 bases line up with TRBD1. Germline V CDR1 and CDR2: SGHTA, FQGTGA. The CDR3 covers 14 residues. V lost 4 bases to trimming and J lost 0 bases; unmatched junction nucleotides: 1. The CDR3: CASSSGGMNTEAFF. The CDR3 region has the DNA TGTGCCAGCAGCTCAGGGGGCATGAACACTGAAGCTTTCTTT.

This clone was seen a single time. This clone may be a read error of a much larger clone one base away. Other nucleotide sequences in the sample specify the same CDR3. The chain joins TRBV6-1 to TRBJ1-3; TRBD1 might be the D (5 bases). Germline CDR1 MNHNS, CDR2 SASEGT. The CDR3 covers 14 residues. V lost 3 bases and J lost 0, with 6 bases in between. The CDR3 is CASSDGASGNTIYF. DNA of the CDR3: TGTGCCAGCAGTGATGGGGCCTCTGGAAACACCATATATTTT.